A single sample is the source of the 8 T cell receptor beta chains below, sequenced in a study of immune cell composition in non-small cell lung cancer. This table comes from immunoSEQ multiplex PCR, and its TCRdb copy is limited to in-frame clones, with some not included. The data contain some 5,100 clones, about 80% of them singletons. Sequenced: lung tumor tissue. The origin of the receptors is a human donor with non-small cell lung cancer.

The rearrangement links TRBV7-8 to TRBJ2-1, with TRBD1 identical over 9 bases. Germline loops: CDR1 SGHVS, CDR2 FQNEAQ. The CDR3 totals 14 residues. CDR3 sequence (DNA): TGTGCGACGGGACAGGGAGAACCCTACAATGAGCAGTTCTTC. It specifies CATGQGEPYNEQFF.

The V call is TRBV21-1, the J call TRBJ1-1. TRBV21-1 is a known pseudogene. The CDR3 runs 19 residues. CDR3 loop: CASSKGGRREGQTNTEAFF. The CDR3 nucleotides read TGTGCCAGCAGCAAAGGGGGGCGCAGGGAGGGGCAAACGAACACTGAAGCTTTCTTT.

This chain connects TRBV19 to TRBJ2-5; tentatively, D is TRBD1 (5 bases). Trimming took 1 base from V and 5 from J, leaving 17 bases between them. CDR1 and CDR2 from the germline V gene are LNHDA and SQIVND (reference sequence). This CDR3 comprises 16 residues. CDR3 coding DNA: TGTGCCAGTAGTATAGGGGGCCCAGGTAGCAGGGAGACCCAGTACTTC. Translation: CASSIGGPGSRETQYF. Filled out from reference TRBV19 and TRBJ2-5, the complete variable domain reads DGGITQSPKYLFRKEGQNVTLSCEQNLNHDAMYWYRQDPGQGLRLIYYSQIVNDFQKGDIAEGYSVSREKKESFPLTVTSAQKNPTAFYLCASSIGGPGSRETQYFGPGTRLLVL.

This sequence joins TRBV9 and TRBJ2-3, with TRBD1 matching 7 bases. Looked up from germline, CDR1 is SGDLS and CDR2 is YYNGEE. V lost 0 bases and J lost 4; bases outside the gene matches: 14. The CDR3 spans 18 residues. CDR3 region: CASSVEGATGVFPDTQYF. DNA for the CDR3: TGTGCCAGCAGCGTAGAGGGGGCGACTGGAGTGTTCCCAGATACGCAGTATTTT.

The chain is built from TRBV18 and TRBJ2-2, with 10 bases aligning to TRBD2. Germline CDR1 is KGHSH and CDR2 is LQKENI. This CDR3 region has 16 residues. V shed 3 bases, J shed 1 base, and the junction held 2 bases outside the gene matches. CDR3 nucleotides: TGTGCCAGCTCACCTCTAGCGGGAGTGAACACCGGGGAGCTGTTTTTT. Translated, it gives CASSPLAGVNTGELFF.

V usage is TRBV19 and J usage is TRBJ1-1, with TRBD1 as a possible D gene (5 bases). Trimming took 6 bases from V and 5 from J, leaving 16 bases between them. CDR3 size: 14 residues. Germline CDR1 LNHDA, CDR2 SQIVND (reference sequence). CDR3 nucleotides: TGTGCCAGTAGCACCTCCGGGGGGTCAACTGAAGCTTTCTTT. Translation gives CASSTSGGSTEAFF.

The gene calls are TRBV4-3 and TRBJ1-3, with 8 bases identical to TRBD1. Germline values: CDR1 LGHNA, CDR2 YSLEER. V trimming: 4 bases; J trimming: 0 bases; junction bases outside the gene matches: 11. This CDR3 contains 18 residues. CDR3 nucleotide sequence: TGCGCCAGCAGCCCGGACAGGGCCGGAGTCCCCTCTGGAAACACCATATATTTT. Protein product: CASSPDRAGVPSGNTIYF.

This clone is medium-sized (0.01 to 0.1%) by share. The V gene is TRBV6-5, the J gene TRBJ1-4; 8 positions match TRBD1. Unmatched junction bases numbered 5, after V lost 4 bases and J lost 4 bases. Germline CDR1 MNHEY, CDR2 SVGAGI. CDR3 length: 15 amino acids. The CDR3 DNA reads as TGTGCCAGCAGTTCGCTGACAGGGGTTAATGAAAAACTGTTTTTT. Its translation: CASSSLTGVNEKLFF.